Below are 14 T cell receptor beta chains sequenced from a single sample in a study of shared clonotypes between healthy human individuals. Generated by immunoSEQ multiplex PCR, the TCRdb table keeps only in-frame clones and is missing some. The table records about 2.4 million clones, more than 85% of them present only once. Sequenced sample: naive CD4+ T cells from PBMCs. Subset described: CD45RA+ positively selected. These receptors were taken from a man between 18 and 35 years old in good health. Some clones in this sample may be carry-over from other donors' samples.

The V and J genes are TRBV20-1 and TRBJ1-3; unclear D gene. CDR3 length: 10 residues. V lost 4 bases and J lost 4, with 2 bases in between. The V gene's germline CDR1 is DFQATT and CDR2 SNEGSKA (reference sequence). CDR3 in amino acids: CSAIGNTIYF. The CDR3 DNA follows: TGCAGTGCTATCGGAAACACCATATATTTT.

The rearrangement uses TRBV15 and TRBJ2-3; D not certain. CDR1 and CDR2 (germline): LNHNV, YYDKDF (reference sequence). This CDR3 comprises 15 residues. V shed 0 bases and J shed 1 base, with 8 bases lying between them. CDR3 nucleotides: TGTGCCACCAGCAGAGAAGGGAAGCGCACAGATACGCAGTATTTT. Its translation: CATSREGKRTDTQYF.

The CDR3 bases are TGTGCCAGCAGGAGACAGGACGCCGCGAAATCTCCTGGCTACACCTTC. As protein: CASRRQDAAKSPGYTF. The J gene is TRBJ1-2, the V gene TRBV28, with D maybe TRBD1 (6 bases). Trimming cost V 6 bases and J 7 bases, with 24 bases left between them. Germline-derived CDR1 and CDR2 are MDHEN and SYDVKM. There are 16 residues in the CDR3.

This rearrangement joins TRBV7-3 to TRBJ2-1; D might be TRBD1 (5 bases). This CDR3 region has 16 residues. Trimming pared 0 bases from V and 5 bases from J, leaving 14 bases between. CDR1 is SGHTA, CDR2 FQGTGA, per germline. CDR3 DNA: TGTGCCAGCAGCTTAACAGGAACCTGGGGCGACAATGAGCAGTTCTTC. Its translation is CASSLTGTWGDNEQFF. Variable domain in full (rest from reference TRBV7-3 and TRBJ2-1): GAGVSQTPSNKVTEKGKYVELRCDPISGHTALYWYRQSLGQGPEFLIYFQGTGAADDSGLPNDRFFAVRPEGSVSTLKIQRTERGDSAVYLCASSLTGTWGDNEQFFGPGTRLTVL.

The chain has TRBV9 and TRBJ2-5; D is possibly TRBD1 or TRBD2 (5 bases each). The CDR3 covers 15 residues. CDR1 and CDR2 (germline): SGDLS, YYNGEE. Trimming took off 4 bases at V and 4 bases at J, with 17 bases between the two ends. The DNA for the CDR3 is TGTGCCAGCAGCCCCACACCCTTGAGGGGAGAGACCCAGTACTTC. Encoded protein: CASSPTPLRGETQYF. Filled out from reference TRBV9 and TRBJ2-5, the complete variable domain reads DSGVTQTPKHLITATGQRVTLRCSPRSGDLSVYWYQQSLDQGLQFLIQYYNGEERAKGNILERFSAQQFPDLHSELNLSSLELGDSALYFCASSPTPLRGETQYFGPGTRLLVL.

The CDR3 loop is CASQRGSGNTIYF. For the CDR3, the DNA is TGTGCCAGCCAAAGGGGGTCTGGAAACACCATATATTTT. The V gene is TRBV6-1, the J gene TRBJ1-3, with TRBD1 as a possible D gene (6 bases). V lost 8 bases to trimming and J lost 1 base, with 9 bases between them. Looked up from germline, CDR1 is MNHNS and CDR2 is SASEGT. CDR3 length equals 13 residues.

V and J are TRBV6-1 and TRBJ1-1; 9 bases are a match to TRBD1. CDR3 length equals 13 residues. Unmatched junction bases numbered 7, after V lost 6 bases and J lost 8 bases. CDR1 and CDR2 (germline): MNHNS, SASEGT. CDR3 in amino acids: CASRGQGRAEAFF. CDR3 DNA: TGTGCCAGCAGGGGACAGGGACGGGCCGAAGCTTTCTTT.

The V call is TRBV5-4, the J call TRBJ2-3; D is perhaps TRBD2 (5 bases). The CDR3 contains 13 residues. V gave up 3 bases and J gave up 10 bases, with 15 bases separating them. Germline loops: CDR1 SGHNT, CDR2 YYREEE (reference sequence). The CDR3 is CASSSSLAPAQYF. The CDR3 coding sequence is TGTGCCAGCAGCTCTTCCCTAGCACCAGCGCAGTATTTT.

This chain links TRBV6-5 with TRBJ1-5; 7 nucleotides match TRBD1. V was pared by 7 bases and J by 4 bases, with 4 bases of the junction left unmatched. Germline V gene data show CDR1 as MNHEY and CDR2 as SVGAGI. CDR3 length: 13 amino acids. CDR3 in amino acids: CASILQGNQPQHF. The CDR3, as DNA: TGTGCCAGCATTCTACAGGGGAATCAGCCCCAGCATTTT.

The chain uses TRBV30 and TRBJ1-3; no firm D call. The germline V gene has CDR1 GTSNPN and CDR2 SVGIG (reference sequence). This CDR3 region has 16 residues. Deletions cut 0 bases from V and 8 bases from J, with 20 bases between. The CDR3 spells CAWSVLPYTGKDTIYF. As DNA, the CDR3 is TGTGCCTGGAGTGTGCTACCGTACACTGGAAAAGACACCATATATTTT.

About this clone itself: The sample holds other DNA sequences that translate to the same CDR3. The chain has TRBV5-1 and TRBJ2-1; 12 bases agree with TRBD2. The CDR3 has 15 residues. V trimming: 4 bases; J trimming: 6 bases; junction bases outside the gene matches: 5. Germline V gives CDR1 SGHRS, CDR2 YFSETQ. CDR3 in DNA: TGCGCCAGCAGCCCCGGGACTAGCGGGCTCAATGAGCAGTTCTTC. Its translation is CASSPGTSGLNEQFF.

V usage is TRBV18 and J usage is TRBJ2-7, with 13 positions matching TRBD2. Germline V gene sequence: CDR1 KGHSH, CDR2 LQKENI. The CDR3 runs 17 residues. Trimming cost V 4 bases and J 2 bases; bases outside gene matches: 8. CDR3 residues: CASSQGTSGALPYEQYF. The DNA for the CDR3 is TGTGCCAGCTCACAAGGGACTAGCGGGGCCCTCCCCTACGAGCAGTACTTC. Drawing the rest from reference TRBV18 and TRBJ2-7, the complete variable domain is NAGVMQNPRHLVRRRGQEARLRCSPMKGHSHVYWYRQLPEEGLKFMVYLQKENIIDESGMPKERFSAEFPKEGPSILRIQQVVRGDSAAYFCASSQGTSGALPYEQYFGPGTRLTVT.

Details on this clone: Other DNA sequences from this sample encode an identical CDR3 as well. The gene calls are TRBV10-3 and TRBJ1-2; D ambiguous. CDR3 length: 14 amino acids. V lost 3 bases to trimming and J lost 2 bases, with 10 bases between them. CDR1 is ENHRY and CDR2 is SYGVKD in the germline V gene. The CDR3 coding sequence is TGTGCCATCAGTGAACGGACGGGAAACTATGGCTACACCTTC. Its translation: CAISERTGNYGYTF.

This chain links TRBV5-4 with TRBJ1-6; D remains ambiguous. The CDR3 extends over 18 amino acids. Germline-derived CDR1 and CDR2 are SGHNT and YYREEE (reference sequence). Trimming removed 3 bases from V and 13 bases from J, with 29 bases in between. CDR3 protein: CASSSRVGVREGRFPLHF. The CDR3, as DNA: TGTGCCAGCAGCTCCCGAGTCGGCGTTCGGGAGGGTCGCTTCCCCCTCCACTTT.